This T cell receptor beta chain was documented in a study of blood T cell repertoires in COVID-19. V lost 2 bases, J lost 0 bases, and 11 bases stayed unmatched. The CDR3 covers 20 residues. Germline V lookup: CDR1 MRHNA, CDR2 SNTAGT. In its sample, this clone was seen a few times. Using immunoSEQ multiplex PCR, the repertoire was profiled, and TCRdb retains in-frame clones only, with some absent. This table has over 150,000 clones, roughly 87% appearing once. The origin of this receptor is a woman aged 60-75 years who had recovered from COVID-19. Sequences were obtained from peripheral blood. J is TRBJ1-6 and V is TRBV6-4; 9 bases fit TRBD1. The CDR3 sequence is CASSDIQGQGRTSYNSPLHF. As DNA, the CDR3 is TGTGCCAGCAGTGACATTCAGGGACAGGGCCGTACCTCCTATAATTCACCCCTCCACTTT.